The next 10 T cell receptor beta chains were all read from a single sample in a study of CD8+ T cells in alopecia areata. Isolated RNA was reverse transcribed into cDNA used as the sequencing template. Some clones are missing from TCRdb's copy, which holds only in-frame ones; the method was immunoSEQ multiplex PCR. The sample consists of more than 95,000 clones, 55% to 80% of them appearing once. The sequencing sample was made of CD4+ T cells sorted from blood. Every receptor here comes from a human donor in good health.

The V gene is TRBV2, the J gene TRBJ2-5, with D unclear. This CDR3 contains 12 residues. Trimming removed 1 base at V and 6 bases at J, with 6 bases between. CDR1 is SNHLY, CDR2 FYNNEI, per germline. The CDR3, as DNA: TGTGCCAGCAGTGAAGGGGTCCAGACCCAGTACTTC. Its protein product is CASSEGVQTQYF.

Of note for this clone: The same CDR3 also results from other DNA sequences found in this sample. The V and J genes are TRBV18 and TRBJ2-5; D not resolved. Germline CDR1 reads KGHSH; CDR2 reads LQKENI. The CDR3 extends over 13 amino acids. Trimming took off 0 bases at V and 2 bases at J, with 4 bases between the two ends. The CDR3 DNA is TGTGCCAGCTCACCACCAGCGCAAGAGACCCAGTACTTC. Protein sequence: CASSPPAQETQYF.

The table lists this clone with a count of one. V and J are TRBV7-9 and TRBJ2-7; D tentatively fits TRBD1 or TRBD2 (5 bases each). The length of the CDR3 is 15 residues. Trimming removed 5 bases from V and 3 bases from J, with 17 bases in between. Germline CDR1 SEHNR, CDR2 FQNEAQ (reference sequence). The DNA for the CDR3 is TGTGCCAGCAGCCTCGAGGGGTCCCGAGGCTACGAGCAGTACTTC. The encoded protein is CASSLEGSRGYEQYF. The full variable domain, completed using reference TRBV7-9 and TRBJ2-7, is DTGVSQNPRHKITKRGQNVTFRCDPISEHNRLYWYRQTLGQGPEFLTYFQNEAQLEKSRLLSDRFSAERPKGSFSTLEIQRTEQGDSAMYLCASSLEGSRGYEQYFGPGTRLTVT.

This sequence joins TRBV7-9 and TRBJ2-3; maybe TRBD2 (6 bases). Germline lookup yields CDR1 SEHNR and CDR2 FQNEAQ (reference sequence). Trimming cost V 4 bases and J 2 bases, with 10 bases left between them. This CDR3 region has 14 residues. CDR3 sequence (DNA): TGTGCCAGCAGCTCTAGCGTTTCCACAGATACGCAGTATTTT. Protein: CASSSSVSTDTQYF.

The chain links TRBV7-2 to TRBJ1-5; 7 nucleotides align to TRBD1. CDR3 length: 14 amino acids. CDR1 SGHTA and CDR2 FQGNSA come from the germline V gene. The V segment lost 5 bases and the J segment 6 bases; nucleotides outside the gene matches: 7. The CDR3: CASSPGGVPQPQHF. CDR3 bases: TGTGCCAGCAGCCCAGGGGGGGTTCCTCAGCCCCAGCATTTT.

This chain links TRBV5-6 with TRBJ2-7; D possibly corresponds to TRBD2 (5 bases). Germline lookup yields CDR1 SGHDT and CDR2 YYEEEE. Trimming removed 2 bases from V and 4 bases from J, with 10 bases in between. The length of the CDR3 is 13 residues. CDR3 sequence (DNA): TGTGCCAGCAGCTTTCGGGGTCGTTACGAGCAGTACTTC. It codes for CASSFRGRYEQYF.

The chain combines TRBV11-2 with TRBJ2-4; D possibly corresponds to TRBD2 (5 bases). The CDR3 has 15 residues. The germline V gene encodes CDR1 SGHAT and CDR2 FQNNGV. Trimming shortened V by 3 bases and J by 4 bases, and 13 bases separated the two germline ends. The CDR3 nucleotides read TGTGCCAGCAGCTTGACCAGAACGGGGAAAAACATTCAGTACTTC. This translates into CASSLTRTGKNIQYF. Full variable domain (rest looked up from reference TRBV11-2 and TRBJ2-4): EAGVAQSPRYKIIEKRQSVAFWCNPISGHATLYWYQQILGQGPKLLIQFQNNGVVDDSQLPKDRFSAERLKGVDSTLKIQPAKLEDSAVYLCASSLTRTGKNIQYFGAGTRLSVL.

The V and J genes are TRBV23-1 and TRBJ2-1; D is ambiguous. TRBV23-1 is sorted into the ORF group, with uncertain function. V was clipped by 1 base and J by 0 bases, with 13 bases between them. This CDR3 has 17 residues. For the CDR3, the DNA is TGCGCCAGCAGTCAATATCAATCCCCTATCTCCTACAATGAGCAGTTCTTC. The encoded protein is CASSQYQSPISYNEQFF.

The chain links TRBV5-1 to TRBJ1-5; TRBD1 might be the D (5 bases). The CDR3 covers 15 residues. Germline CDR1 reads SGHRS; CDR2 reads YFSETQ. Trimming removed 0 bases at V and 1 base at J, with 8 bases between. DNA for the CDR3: TGCGCCAGCAGCTTGGATGGGGGGAGCAATCAGCCCCAGCATTTT. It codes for CASSLDGGSNQPQHF.

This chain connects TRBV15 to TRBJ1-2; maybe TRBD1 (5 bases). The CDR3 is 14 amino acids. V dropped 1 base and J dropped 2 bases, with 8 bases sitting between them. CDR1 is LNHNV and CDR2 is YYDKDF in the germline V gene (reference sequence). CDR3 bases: TGTGCCACCAGCAGAGCGTCAGGGAACTATGGCTACACCTTC. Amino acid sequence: CATSRASGNYGYTF.